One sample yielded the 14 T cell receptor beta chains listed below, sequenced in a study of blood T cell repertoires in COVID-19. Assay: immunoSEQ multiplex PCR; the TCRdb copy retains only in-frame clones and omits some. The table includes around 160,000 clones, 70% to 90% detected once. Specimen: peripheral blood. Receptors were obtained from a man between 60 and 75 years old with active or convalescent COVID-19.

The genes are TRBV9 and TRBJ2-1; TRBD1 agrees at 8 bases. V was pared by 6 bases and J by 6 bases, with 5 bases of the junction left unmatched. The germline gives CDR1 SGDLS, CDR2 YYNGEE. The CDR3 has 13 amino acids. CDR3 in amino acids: CASNQGAGNEQFF. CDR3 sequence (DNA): TGTGCCAGCAACCAGGGGGCCGGCAATGAGCAGTTCTTC.

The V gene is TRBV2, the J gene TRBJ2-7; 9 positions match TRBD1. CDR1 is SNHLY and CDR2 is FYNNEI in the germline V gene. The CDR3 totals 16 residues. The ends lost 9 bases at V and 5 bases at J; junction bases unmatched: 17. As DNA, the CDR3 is TGTGCCAGTGCCATCACCCACAGGGGGCATCTCGACGAGCAGTACTTC. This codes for CASAITHRGHLDEQYF. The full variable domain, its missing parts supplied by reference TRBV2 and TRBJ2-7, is EPEVTQTPSHQVTQMGQEVILRCVPISNHLYFYWYRQILGQKVEFLVSFYNNEISEKSEIFDDQFSVERPDGSNFTLKIRSTKLEDSAMYFCASAITHRGHLDEQYFGPGTRLTVT.

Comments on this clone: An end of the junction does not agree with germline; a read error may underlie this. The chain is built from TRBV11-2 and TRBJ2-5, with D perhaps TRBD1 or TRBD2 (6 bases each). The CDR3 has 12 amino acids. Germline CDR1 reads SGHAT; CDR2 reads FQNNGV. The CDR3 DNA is TGTGCCAGCACCTTAGAGGGGGGGACCCAGTACTTC. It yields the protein CASTLEGGTQYF.

The CDR3 region has the DNA TGCGCCAGCAGCTTGGCCGGGACAAACACTGAAGCTTTCTTT. Amino acids: CASSLAGTNTEAFF. The rearrangement links TRBV5-1 to TRBJ1-1; D is possibly TRBD1 (6 bases). V lost 0 bases and J 2 bases, leaving 8 bases between the germline ends. CDR3 length equals 14 residues. Germline V CDR1 and CDR2: SGHRS, YFSETQ.

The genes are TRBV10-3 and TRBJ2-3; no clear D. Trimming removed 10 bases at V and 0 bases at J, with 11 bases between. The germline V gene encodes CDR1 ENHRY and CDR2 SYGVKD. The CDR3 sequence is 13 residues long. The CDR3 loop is CATSSESTDTQYF. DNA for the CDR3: TGTGCCACTTCCAGTGAAAGCACAGATACGCAGTATTTT.

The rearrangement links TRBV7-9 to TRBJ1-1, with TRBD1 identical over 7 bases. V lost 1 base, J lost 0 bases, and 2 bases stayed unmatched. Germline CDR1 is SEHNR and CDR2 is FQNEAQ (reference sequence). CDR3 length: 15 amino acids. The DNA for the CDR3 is TGTGCCAGCAGCTTAGAAGGGGGCATGAACACTGAAGCTTTCTTT. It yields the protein CASSLEGGMNTEAFF.

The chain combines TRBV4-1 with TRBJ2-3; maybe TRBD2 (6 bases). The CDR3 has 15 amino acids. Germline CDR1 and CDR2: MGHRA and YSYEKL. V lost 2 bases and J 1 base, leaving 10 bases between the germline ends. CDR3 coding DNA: TGCGCCAGCAGCCAATGGGCTAGCGGCACAGATACGCAGTATTTT. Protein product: CASSQWASGTDTQYF.

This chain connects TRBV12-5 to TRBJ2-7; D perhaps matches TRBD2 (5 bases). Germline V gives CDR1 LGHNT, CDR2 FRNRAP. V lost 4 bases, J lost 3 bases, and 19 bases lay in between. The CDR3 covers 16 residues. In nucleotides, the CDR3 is TGTGCTAGTGGTTCAGAGAGAAACGGACGGGGCTACGAGCAGTACTTC. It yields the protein CASGSERNGRGYEQYF. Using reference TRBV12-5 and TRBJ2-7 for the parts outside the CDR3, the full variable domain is DARVTQTPRHKVTEMGQEVTMRCQPILGHNTVFWYRQTMMQGLELLAYFRNRAPLDDSGMPKDRFSAEMPDATLATLKIQPSEPRDSAVYFCASGSERNGRGYEQYFGPGTRLTVT.

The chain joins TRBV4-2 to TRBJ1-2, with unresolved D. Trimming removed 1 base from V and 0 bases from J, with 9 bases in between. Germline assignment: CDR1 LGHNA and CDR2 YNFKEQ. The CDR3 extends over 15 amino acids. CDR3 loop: CASSQAPGANYGYTF. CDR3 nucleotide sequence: TGTGCCAGCAGCCAAGCTCCCGGGGCTAACTATGGCTACACCTTC.

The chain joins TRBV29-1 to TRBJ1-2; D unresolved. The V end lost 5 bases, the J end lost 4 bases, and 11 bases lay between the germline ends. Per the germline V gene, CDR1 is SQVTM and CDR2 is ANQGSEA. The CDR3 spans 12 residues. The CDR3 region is CSVYSNLYGYTF. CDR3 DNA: TGCAGCGTTTACAGCAACCTCTATGGCTACACCTTC.

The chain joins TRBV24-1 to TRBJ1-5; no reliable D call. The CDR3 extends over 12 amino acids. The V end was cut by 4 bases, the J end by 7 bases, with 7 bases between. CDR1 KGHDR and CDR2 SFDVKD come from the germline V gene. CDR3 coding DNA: TGTGCCACCAGTGACACCAGGCAGCCCCAGCATTTT. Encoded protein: CATSDTRQPQHF.

This CDR3 reads CASRPPGLAVYEQYF. The CDR3 DNA reads TGCGCCAGCAGACCCCCGGGACTAGCGGTCTACGAGCAGTACTTC. The chain recombines TRBV23-1 with TRBJ2-7; TRBD2 matches at 11 bases. TRBV23-1 is identified as an open reading frame with a role that is uncertain. Trimming removed 6 bases from V and 3 bases from J; junction bases left unmatched: 7. CDR3 length: 15 residues.

Written as DNA, the CDR3 is TGTGCCAGCACCGGTTGGGAGGGATGGGGCGAGCAGTACTTC. Its translation: CASTGWEGWGEQYF. The chain couples TRBV7-9 to TRBJ2-7; 7 bases are a match to TRBD2. Germline V lookup: CDR1 SEHNR, CDR2 FQNEAQ (reference sequence). This CDR3 is built from 14 residues. V lost 7 bases, J lost 6 bases, and 12 bases stayed unmatched. Drawing the rest from reference TRBV7-9 and TRBJ2-7, the complete variable domain is DTGVSQNPRHKITKRGQNVTFRCDPISEHNRLYWYRQTLGQGPEFLTYFQNEAQLEKSRLLSDRFSAERPKGSFSTLEIQRTEQGDSAMYLCASTGWEGWGEQYFGPGTRLTVT.

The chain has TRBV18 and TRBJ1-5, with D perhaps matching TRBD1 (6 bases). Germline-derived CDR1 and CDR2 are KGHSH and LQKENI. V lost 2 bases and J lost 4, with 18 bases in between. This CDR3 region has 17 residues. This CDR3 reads CASSPSPGRGRNQPQHF. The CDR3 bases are TGTGCCAGCTCACCAAGTCCCGGCAGGGGTAGGAATCAGCCCCAGCATTTT.